This T cell receptor (beta chain) was identified during a study of response to subunit inactivated influenza vaccine. V lost 6 bases and J lost 2; bases outside the gene matches: 9. The CDR3 sequence is 15 residues long. Germline V gene lookup returns CDR1 DFQATT and CDR2 SNEGSKA (reference sequence). As regards this clonotype: What it recognizes is unknown.

TCRdb passed the RT-PCR reads through MiXCR, listing each CDR3 protein once. This sample has some 540,000 distinct CDR3 sequences, with approximately 22% found just once. Study-wide results and caveats: Only a handful of new T cells, the authors suggested, are recruited with each seasonal influenza vaccination.

These data also featured in a second study, about T cells expressing NK-cell markers. As reported in that work: Researchers built TCR beta cDNA using 5'RACE template switching with UMIs. It was from sorted CD3+CD56+NKG2C+, CD3+CD56+NKG2C- and CD3+CD56-NKG2C+ T cells that TCR beta repertoires came. CD8+ T cells in roughly six donors included dominant NKG2C+ clonotypes at roughly 1.0-7.5%. Topping the CD3+CD56-NKG2C+ fraction as well were these clonotypes, in a few donors.

The origin of this receptor is a man aged 50 or older who received an inactivated influenza vaccine. The sequencing here drew on CD4+ T cells sorted from PBMCs, taken 11 to 12 days after vaccination. The rearrangement uses TRBV20-1 and TRBJ2-5, with TRBD2 matching 10 bases. The CDR3, as DNA: TGCAGTGCGGACCAACTAGCGGGGAGACAAGAGACCCAGTACTTC. Its translation: CSADQLAGRQETQYF.